This T cell receptor (beta chain) was sequenced in a study of shared T cell receptors in the human thymus. This table comes from immunoSEQ multiplex PCR, and its TCRdb copy is limited to in-frame clones, with some not included. The table lists about 660,000 clones, 85% to 90% of them singletons. Germline CDR1 reads MGHRA; CDR2 reads YSYEKL. V lost 1 base to trimming and J lost 3 bases, with 10 bases between them. The CDR3 totals 14 residues. This sample was shared with a second study, whose subject was human thymus T cells. That report adds: Donors consisted of healthy Finnish infants (having corrective surgery for congenital heart defects). V and J gene usage appeared biased in thymic and blood repertoires. As related research reported, thymic repertoires overlapped highly among unrelated individuals.

The material sequenced was thymocytes. This chain links TRBV4-1 with TRBJ2-7, with a possible D match to TRBD2 (6 bases). The receptor was isolated from a boy under two years old with a congenital heart defect. Here the CDR3 reads CASSQGLGDYEQYF. In DNA form, the CDR3 reads TGCGCCAGCAGCCAAGGACTAGGGGACTACGAGCAGTACTTC.